This entry concerns a single TCR beta chain. Via MiXCR, TCRdb re-called the RT-PCR reads, giving one row per CDR3 protein. The table records hundreds of thousands of distinct CDR3 sequences, approximately 14% of them present only once. After removal of 6 bases from V and 0 bases from J, the junction contained 9 bases not matched to a gene. The CDR3 is 16 residues long. Germline V lookup: CDR1 MNHNY, CDR2 SVGAGI (reference sequence). This sequence originates from a female donor in good health, serving as a healthy control. The chain couples TRBV6-6 to TRBJ2-3, with 7 positions matching TRBD2. Sequenced material: memory CD4+ T cells from blood. The CDR3 bases are TGTGCCAGCAGGCCGGCTAGCGGAGTTAGCACAGATACGCAGTATTTT. Translating it yields CASRPASGVSTDTQYF.